The 27 T cell receptor beta chains below were found in one sample sequenced in a study of shared clonotypes between healthy human individuals. The naive CD8 subset, CD45RO-negative cells positively selected for CCR7, excluded terminally differentiated effector memory CD45RA+ cells. The data were produced by immunoSEQ multiplex PCR, yet TCRdb's version contains in-frame clones alone and is incomplete. The sample holds some 2.1 million clones; about 95% are singletons and the top ten take about 1.1%. The sequencing sample was made of naive CD8+ T cells sorted from blood. These TCRs come from a man younger than 35 in good health.

As for this clone: The same CDR3 can be traced to other DNA sequences in this sample. This chain links TRBV10-2 with TRBJ2-7, with D unclear. Germline CDR1 reads WSHSY; CDR2 reads SAAADI. The V end was cut by 2 bases, the J end by 7 bases, with 6 bases between. This CDR3 has 11 residues. CDR3 sequence reads: CASSEGREQYF. CDR3 sequence (DNA): TGCGCCAGCAGTGAGGGGCGGGAGCAGTACTTC.

The chain is built from TRBV13 and TRBJ2-1; 7 nucleotides align to TRBD2. This CDR3 region has 14 residues. The trim removed 3 bases at V and 9 bases at J, leaving 8 bases unmatched. The germline V gene has CDR1 PRHDT and CDR2 FYEKMQ (reference sequence). CDR3 residues: CASSLSTSYGEQFF. CDR3 sequence (DNA): TGTGCCAGCAGCTTGTCGACTAGCTACGGTGAGCAGTTCTTC.

This chain's CDR3 is CASSPILQETQYF. As DNA, the CDR3 is TGTGCCAGCAGCCCCATCCTTCAAGAGACCCAGTACTTC. The gene calls are TRBV5-6 and TRBJ2-5, with unresolved D. This CDR3 has 13 residues. With 4 bases removed from V and 2 bases from J, the gap between germline ends came to 9 bases. Germline V gene lookup returns CDR1 SGHDT and CDR2 YYEEEE.

J is TRBJ2-7 and V is TRBV27; 8 bases align to TRBD2. Per germline, CDR1 MNHEY and CDR2 SMNVEV (reference sequence). The V gene end was trimmed by 5 bases and the J gene end by 0 bases; junction bases not matched to a gene: 9. The CDR3 extends over 16 amino acids. The CDR3 DNA sequence: TGTGCCAGCAGTACCTCACTAGCGGAAGTCTCCTACGAGCAGTACTTC. This gives the protein CASSTSLAEVSYEQYF.

The chain joins TRBV7-8 to TRBJ2-7; 7 bases are shared with TRBD2. The J segment lost 1 base and the V segment lost 2 bases, leaving 11 bases of the junction unmatched. CDR1 SGHVS and CDR2 FQNEAQ come from the germline V gene. The CDR3 consists of 17 residues. CDR3 amino acids: CASSLLLGERESYEQYF. The CDR3 DNA reads as TGTGCCAGCAGCTTACTTCTGGGCGAGCGGGAATCCTACGAGCAGTACTTC.

The chain has TRBV27 and TRBJ2-7, with D uncertain. This CDR3 has 15 residues. The germline CDR1 and CDR2 sequences are MNHEY and SMNVEV (reference sequence). With 3 bases removed from V and 2 bases from J, the gap between germline ends came to 14 bases. The CDR3 loop is CASSLKGSITYEQYF. The DNA for the CDR3 is TGTGCCAGCAGTTTGAAGGGCTCGATTACCTACGAGCAGTACTTC.

The CDR3 coding sequence is TGTGCCAGCAGTTTCGGACAGGAGAGCTCCTATAATTCACCCCTCCACTTT. This codes for CASSFGQESSYNSPLHF. The chain links TRBV5-4 to TRBJ1-6, with 7 nucleotides matching TRBD1. CDR1 and CDR2 from the germline V gene are SGHNT and YYREEE (reference sequence). The CDR3 totals 17 residues. Trimming cost V 5 bases and J 0 bases; bases outside gene matches: 8. Looking up the rest from reference TRBV5-4 and TRBJ1-6 gives the full variable domain: ETGVTQSPTHLIKTRGQQVTLRCSSQSGHNTVSWYQQALGQGPQFIFQYYREEENGRGNFPPRFSGLQFPNYSSELNVNALELDDSALYLCASSFGQESSYNSPLHFGNGTRLTVT.

This clone was observed a handful of times. V and J are TRBV7-9 and TRBJ1-5; D is uncertain. V lost 1 base to trimming and J lost 8 bases, with 6 bases between them. Germline CDR1 and CDR2: SEHNR and FQNEAQ (reference sequence). This CDR3 has 12 residues. The CDR3 coding sequence is TGTGCCAGCAGCTTAGGGTCGGAGCCCCAGCATTTT. Translating it yields CASSLGSEPQHF.

The chain links TRBV5-6 to TRBJ1-1; TRBD1 might be the D (5 bases). V shed 8 bases and J shed 1 base, with 9 bases lying between them. Germline-derived CDR1 and CDR2 are SGHDT and YYEEEE. The CDR3 has 12 amino acids. The CDR3 is CASFQGNTEAFF. Written as DNA, the CDR3 is TGTGCCAGTTTTCAGGGGAACACTGAAGCTTTCTTT.

This clone has just one count. The chain links TRBV6-5 to TRBJ1-2, with 8 bases aligning to TRBD1. Germline CDR1 and CDR2: MNHEY and SVGAGI. V shed 6 bases and J 4 bases; nucleotides not matched to a gene: 7. CDR3 size: 14 residues. The CDR3 region is CASSLQGAGYGYTF. In DNA form, the CDR3 reads TGTGCCAGCAGCCTCCAGGGGGCCGGCTATGGCTACACCTTC.

The gene calls are TRBV7-9 and TRBJ1-2; possible D gene TRBD1, 6 bases. The CDR3 sequence is 14 residues long. Trimming cost V 5 bases and J 6 bases, with 16 bases left between them. Germline V gene sequence: CDR1 SEHNR, CDR2 FQNEAQ (reference sequence). The CDR3 DNA sequence: TGTGCCAGCAGCACAGGGCCTGGTTACGATGGCTACACCTTC. It translates to CASSTGPGYDGYTF.

As regards this clone: The sample has other DNA sequences that encode this CDR3 too. The chain is built from TRBV27 and TRBJ2-7; no reliable D call. Trimming stripped 2 bases from V and 1 base from J, with 9 bases between. The germline gives CDR1 MNHEY, CDR2 SMNVEV (reference sequence). The CDR3 runs to 14 residues. CDR3 sequence: CASSLGVVSYEQYF. The CDR3 region has the DNA TGTGCCAGCAGTTTAGGTGTCGTATCCTACGAGCAGTACTTC.

The rearrangement links TRBV7-2 to TRBJ2-7; D possibly corresponds to TRBD2 (5 bases). The CDR3 runs 15 residues. Germline values: CDR1 SGHTA, CDR2 FQGNSA. Trimming removed 5 bases at V and 5 bases at J, with 19 bases between. Here the CDR3 reads CASSLIASVGDEQYF. DNA of the CDR3: TGTGCCAGCAGCCTAATAGCGAGTGTTGGGGACGAGCAGTACTTC.

Details on this clone: This specimen includes other DNA sequences encoding the same CDR3. Here the CDR3 reads CAWSVSAEQYF. The DNA for the CDR3 is TGTGCCTGGAGTGTCTCCGCCGAGCAGTACTTC. The chain couples TRBV30 to TRBJ2-7; D is uncertain. This CDR3 has 11 residues. CDR1 and CDR2 from the germline V gene are GTSNPN and SVGIG (reference sequence). V was shortened by 0 bases and J by 6 bases, with 6 bases between the two germline ends. The entire variable domain, with the rest obtained from reference TRBV30 and TRBJ2-7, is as follows: SQTIHQWPATLVQPVGSPLSLECTVEGTSNPNLYWYRQAAGRGLQLLFYSVGIGQISSEVPQNLSASRPQDRQFILSSKKLLLSDSGFYLCAWSVSAEQYFGPGTRLTVT.

The chain has TRBV5-8 and TRBJ2-4; 12 bases are shared with TRBD1. V shed 3 bases and J 7 bases; nucleotides not matched to a gene: 5. Germline V gives CDR1 SGHTS, CDR2 YDEGEE. CDR3 length: 15 amino acids. CDR3 protein: CASSWPGQGANIQYF. The CDR3 nucleotides are TGTGCCAGCAGCTGGCCGGGACAGGGGGCGAACATTCAGTACTTC.

J is TRBJ2-2 and V is TRBV27, with 8 bases fitting TRBD1. Unmatched junction bases numbered 5, after V lost 5 bases and J lost 6 bases. The CDR3 loop spans 14 amino acids. Germline-derived CDR1 and CDR2 are MNHEY and SMNVEV (reference sequence). CDR3 loop: CASSQDRAAGELFF. In nucleotides, the CDR3 is TGTGCCAGCAGTCAGGACAGGGCCGCCGGGGAGCTGTTTTTT.

This chain connects TRBV4-3 to TRBJ2-1, with TRBD1 identical over 7 bases. V dropped 4 bases and J dropped 4; count of bases not matched to a gene: 10. Germline V gene data show CDR1 as LGHNA and CDR2 as YSLEER. CDR3 size: 16 residues. The CDR3 DNA follows: TGCGCCAGCAGCCCCGTCGAGGGGGCCCGATACAATGAGCAGTTCTTC. It codes for CASSPVEGARYNEQFF.

J is TRBJ2-2 and V is TRBV7-3; TRBD1 might be the D (6 bases). Trimming took off 8 bases at V and 7 bases at J, with 23 bases between the two ends. Per the germline V gene, CDR1 is SGHTA and CDR2 is FQGTGA. This CDR3 spans 16 amino acids. The CDR3 sequence: CASPSVHRVLYGELFF. The CDR3 DNA is TGTGCCAGCCCCTCAGTCCACAGGGTACTGTACGGGGAGCTGTTTTTT.

The rearrangement links TRBV7-6 to TRBJ2-7, with TRBD2 matching over 10 bases. The V segment lost 4 bases and the J segment 4 bases; nucleotides outside the gene matches: 7. Germline-derived CDR1 and CDR2 are SGHVS and FNYEAQ. This CDR3 comprises 15 residues. The CDR3 loop reads CASSSLAGDLYEQYF. The DNA for the CDR3 is TGTGCCAGCAGCTCCCTAGCGGGAGATCTTTACGAGCAGTACTTC.

The chain employs TRBV27 and TRBJ2-1; the match to TRBD2 covers 10 bases. The CDR3 length is 16 residues. J lost 7 bases, V lost 2 bases, and 8 bases had no gene match. Germline values: CDR1 MNHEY, CDR2 SMNVEV (reference sequence). The CDR3 region has the DNA TGTGCCAGCAGTTTAGTGGCTAGCGGGAGTTTAAATGAGCAGTTCTTC. This gives the protein CASSLVASGSLNEQFF.

The CDR3 region is CAISESSERSEQYF. The CDR3 region has the DNA TGTGCCATCAGTGAGTCGAGCGAGAGGTCCGAGCAGTACTTC. V usage is TRBV10-3 and J usage is TRBJ2-7; D remains ambiguous. Germline loops: CDR1 ENHRY, CDR2 SYGVKD. This CDR3 contains 14 residues. Trimming stripped 0 bases from V and 6 bases from J, with 12 bases between.

The count of this clone is one. The sample has other DNA sequences that encode this CDR3 too. The chain links TRBV29-1 to TRBJ2-2; 8 bases fit TRBD1. The CDR3 loop spans 14 amino acids. After removal of 2 bases from V and 4 bases from J, the junction contained 3 bases not matched to a gene. Germline assignment: CDR1 SQVTM and CDR2 ANQGSEA. The CDR3 protein is CSVEQGAGTGELFF. In DNA, the CDR3 is TGCAGCGTTGAACAGGGGGCAGGCACCGGGGAGCTGTTTTTT.

The V gene is TRBV10-2, the J gene TRBJ2-1, with 7 bases aligning to TRBD2. Germline CDR1 reads WSHSY; CDR2 reads SAAADI. The CDR3 consists of 14 residues. V shed 4 bases and J 4 bases; nucleotides not matched to a gene: 4. The CDR3 coding sequence is TGCGCCAGCAGTGCTAGCGGCTATTACAATGAGCAGTTCTTC. Translating gives CASSASGYYNEQFF.

The J gene is TRBJ1-2, the V gene TRBV29-1; D uncertain. This CDR3 contains 12 residues. V lost 2 bases, J lost 4 bases, and 8 bases lay in between. Germline V gene data show CDR1 as SQVTM and CDR2 as ANQGSEA. CDR3 amino acids: CSVESAPYGYTF. The CDR3 DNA reads TGCAGCGTTGAATCTGCCCCCTATGGCTACACCTTC.

CDR3 bases: TGTGCTAGTGGTTTGAAAGCCCCCGGGACGGACATGGGGAACACCGGGGAGCTGTTTTTT. Encoded protein: CASGLKAPGTDMGNTGELFF. This sequence joins TRBV12-5 and TRBJ2-2; D is tentatively TRBD1 or TRBD2 (5 bases each). The ends were cut back, 2 bases at V and 1 base at J, with 23 bases in the middle. Germline V gives CDR1 LGHNT, CDR2 FRNRAP. The CDR3 is 20 amino acids.

This sequence joins TRBV4-1 and TRBJ2-2; D is perhaps TRBD1 (6 bases). This CDR3 contains 13 residues. V lost 6 bases and J 3 bases, leaving 8 bases between the germline ends. Germline-derived CDR1 and CDR2 are MGHRA and YSYEKL. This CDR3 is CASSSGDTGELFF. The CDR3 DNA reads as TGCGCCAGCAGTTCAGGGGACACCGGGGAGCTGTTTTTT.

The chain joins TRBV7-8 to TRBJ2-7; the match to TRBD2 covers 12 bases. The germline CDR1 and CDR2 sequences are SGHVS and FQNEAQ. The CDR3 is made up of 16 amino acids. J was trimmed by 0 bases and V by 5 bases; bases with no gene match: 5. The CDR3 here is CASSPGLAGSSYEQYF. In DNA form, the CDR3 reads TGTGCCAGCAGCCCTGGACTAGCGGGGAGCTCCTACGAGCAGTACTTC. The complete variable domain, with remaining parts taken from reference TRBV7-8 and TRBJ2-7, reads GAGVSQSPRYKVAKRGQDVALRCDPISGHVSLFWYQQALGQGPEFLTYFQNEAQLDKSGLPSDRFFAERPEGSVSTLKIQRTQQEDSAVYLCASSPGLAGSSYEQYFGPGTRLTVT.